This T cell receptor beta chain was obtained from a study of cytomegalovirus exposure and HLA in healthy donors (dated by TCRdb to 2016 to 2017). About the investigation overall: An earlier analysis of approximately 600 of the donors reported approximately 300 Gb of sequence data and roughly 100 million unique TCR beta sequences from 150 million to 200 million T cells. An early release covering over 500 HLA-typed donors comprised around 300 gigabases of sequencing data and tens of millions of unique TCR sequences. The genetic ancestry cluster associated with self-reported Caucasian donors included 70% to 85% of the roughly 380 genotyped donors. The study aimed to test whether signatures of past pathogen exposure could be identified by cataloging public T cell receptors. The study profiled the T cell repertoires of approximately 700 subjects by immunosequencing and related them to cytomegalovirus serostatus. Besides the first cohort of about 730 subjects, a separate validation cohort made up of 120 different subjects was used. The study combined high-throughput TCR immunosequencing, statistical association of individual TCRs with disease status, and machine learning to predict cytomegalovirus infection status. To study patterns of TCR occurrence, a later analysis re-analyzed previously published TCR beta repertoires from 500 to 850 donors and added high-resolution HLA genotyping. Rather than drawing on any new phenotypic data, the later analysis identified candidate immune exposures from TCR beta sequences and the way those sequences occurred across donors. To decide whether each TCR beta V gene segment behaved as functional or pseudogenic, an earlier analysis of approximately 600 of the donors relied on high-throughput TCR beta sequencing. Donor age, sex, ethnicity and CMV serostatus were compiled alongside the repertoire data. A later genetic analysis took genome-wide SNP genotypes for about three fifths of the 666 donors and used that subset as a discovery cohort. Every repertoire in the discovery cohort had been generated on one and the same sequencing platform. HLA typing covered class I and class II loci at four-digit resolution. The number of donors typed differed by locus, with 629-630 for A, B, C, DRB1 and DQB1, over 500 for DQA1, approximately 570 for DPA1, and some 440 for DPB1. Roughly 5 DR-DQ haplotypes were treated as single units for association and clustering because of strong linkage in the cohort. Among 300 to 500 genotyped donors of the cohort, an average of roughly 230,000 unique TCR beta nucleotide sequences was sequenced per donor, of which roughly 17% were non-productive.

As concerns this clone: Which antigen it targets is not known.

To prepare the library, the immunoSEQ multiplex PCR assay was applied. The multiplex PCR relied on a mix of 60 forward primers for TCR Vbeta segments and 13 reverse primers for TCR Jbeta segments. A multiplex PCR assay on genomic DNA amplified the CDR3 region of rearranged TCR beta genes. On the Illumina HiSeq System, the amplified TCR beta libraries were sequenced as 87-base-pair reads. The study's own analysis went as follows. In a later analysis, tens of millions of unique TCR beta chains were counted across the approximately 640 repertoires, and some 10 million of these chains were shared by at least two donors. To remove PCR and sequencing errors, raw reads were error-corrected and collapsed into unique sequences using a nearest-neighbor algorithm that merged closely related sequences. CDR3 sequences were aligned to IMGT reference sequences to assign V, D and J gene segments. For a sequence to be retained, at least a six-nucleotide match to both a V gene segment and a J gene segment was required. A rearrangement counted as productive if the CDR3 had no stop codons and remained in frame with V and J, and every other rearrangement counted as non-productive. Following IMGT convention, CDR3 was defined as the stretch from the second conserved V-encoded cysteine to the conserved J-encoded phenylalanine. In an earlier analysis of more than 550 of the donors, sequences lacking an unambiguous match to a single V gene segment were excluded. An earlier analysis of 500 to 700 of the donors classified V segments as functional when productive rearrangements were above 56.7% and as segregating when the standard deviation between donors was above 5%. A statistical classification framework was built for diagnosing cytomegalovirus status from the catalog of TCR beta chain sequences. A later analysis assigned V and J genes by comparing TCR nucleotide sequences with IMGT/GENE-DB human TR gene sequences. A later analysis assigned CDR3 sequences and most-parsimonious VDJ recombination scenarios with the TCRdist pipeline. In a later analysis, each TCR beta chain was defined by its CDR3 amino acid sequence together with its V-gene family, and reads lacking a unique V-gene family were excluded. As a way to deal with suspected cross-contamination and a sequencing artifact, a later analysis dropped more than 500 nucleotide sequences that were highly shared and had low generation probability. For each public chain, a later analysis derived a clonal expansion index from normalized ranks of inferred template counts within each repertoire. In a later analysis, generation probabilities were computed with a VDJ recombination model fitted to out-of-frame rearrangements, and the resulting probabilities were checked against IGoR. In a later analysis, hypergeometric tests were used to score TCR-TCR, TCR-HLA and TCR-CMV co-occurrence, with a repertoire-size bias correction applied to TCR pairs. False discovery rates were estimated in a later analysis by permuting HLA or CMV assignments 20 times. In a later analysis, co-occurring TCRs were grouped using DBSCAN, and TCRdist sequence similarity was added for clustering within HLA-allele-positive subsets. Co-occurrence clustering excluded repertoires with fewer than 30,000 or more than 120,000 public chains, plus five with anomalous nucleotide sharing. This is the immuneACCESS table as TCRdb keeps it, with only in-frame sequences that have V and J called. A part of the clones is gone; compared with another copy, unresolved V genes explain less than half, and the rest is unexplained. V and J calls and clone size are copied from that table; D and trimming were computed from the DNA. The table held for this sample gives roughly 120,000 clones. More than 0.9% of the sample goes to the ten largest clones.

Results and caveats for the whole study, not just this receptor: In an earlier analysis of under 600 of the donors, most TCR beta V segments were observed in productive rearrangements about 90% or about 30% of the time, broadly matching IMGT annotations. Correlated functional status among segregating V segments might be attributable to linkage disequilibrium, but an unknown experimental factor could not be ruled out. A further reported finding was that TCR beta sequences accurately predicted the HLA-A and HLA-B alleles for most subjects in the first cohort. Assigning TCR associations to individual alleles was difficult when HLA alleles, especially DR and DQ, strongly co-occurred. In a later genetic analysis, fewer N-insertions in productive TCRs were reported among donors in an Asian-associated ancestry cluster than the approximately 710-donor mean. The cohort was sequenced for TCR beta chains only, and without alpha or paired-chain data the features that could be detected were limited. The study listed 164 TCR beta chains as associated with cytomegalovirus. A cluster of highly shared sequence variants was judged likely to be a technical artifact of the sequencing pipeline. The only immune exposure information available for the cohort was CMV serostatus. Because HLA typing was unavailable for some donors at each locus, only the typed subset was used in association tests. V-gene and J-gene trimming of TCR beta chains was associated with a missense DCLRE1C variant in a later genetic analysis, and the association was replicated in an independent cohort. Because counts were too low, some 17 rarely observed V segments, including chromosome 9 orphons, were excluded from the earlier analysis of 500 to 700 of the donors. At a false discovery rate of 0.05, a later analysis linked around 17,000 TCR beta sequences to specific HLA alleles. Some IMGT-functional V segments, including TRBV6-2 and TRBV6-3, could not be distinguished by the 87-base-pair reads and were therefore excluded. A few of the identified cytomegalovirus-associated TCR beta chains were confirmed in vitro to be specific for cytomegalovirus antigens. According to the authors, the approach could potentially be generalized to other disease states and immunological phenotypes. Presence/absence analyses assumed roughly uniform sequencing depth across donors, an assumption that may not hold. The classifier was reported to diagnose cytomegalovirus status with high specificity and sensitivity in both the original and validation cohorts. Most TCR sequences were seen in very few donors, while some public TCRs were found in many individuals. A later analysis found that TCR association rates varied across HLA loci, with DRB1 alleles showing the most associated TCRs and HLA-C alleles the fewest. In a later analysis, several top co-occurrence clusters were reported to appear linked to parvovirus B19, influenza, CMV and Epstein-Barr virus. Most CMV-associated TCR beta chains appeared to be HLA-restricted in a later analysis, and the HLA associations seemed to be driven largely by CMV exposure. Compared with equally common non-associated chains, HLA-associated TCR beta chains in a later analysis were more clonally expanded and had lower generation probabilities.

The cohort was made up of about 610 healthy bone marrow donors. Cohort members were all nominally healthy when sampled, although unrecorded immune exposures were likely present. The donor tested CMV seronegative, placing the donor among the roughly 350 seronegative members of the cohort. A peripheral blood sample was collected from each donor, and TCR beta sequencing was performed on peripheral blood mononuclear cells. Genomic DNA was extracted from the blood cell samples with the Qiagen DNeasy Blood Extraction Kit. Trimming takes 5 bases from V and 2 bases from J, and the germline ends sit 16 bases apart. CDR1 and CDR2 (KGHSH, LQKENI) derive from the germline V gene. The CDR3 goes from the cysteine to the phenylalanine over 16 residues. CDR3 DNA only is kept here, 48 bases in frame from base 1.

Sequencing input: PBMCs. This TCR derives from a man aged 18 to 29 in good health and CMV-seronegative. This sequence uses TRBV18 and TRBJ2-1; TRBD1 might be the D gene, on 5 matching bases. DNA sequence: TGTGCCAGCTCATCGGGTGGCAGGGTTACCTACAATGAGCAGTTCTTC. The encoded protein is CASSSGGRVTYNEQFF. Joined to the reference TRBV18 and TRBJ2-1 proteins, this CDR3 gives the full variable domain: NAGVMQNPRHLVRRRGQEARLRCSPMKGHSHVYWYRQLPEEGLKFMVYLQKENIIDESGMPKERFSAEFPKEGPSILRIQQVVRGDSAAYFCASSSGGRVTYNEQFFGPGTRLTVL.